A single sample is the source of the 20 T cell receptor beta chains below, sequenced in a study of T cells of healthy individuals. TCRdb reanalysed the 5' RACE reads using MiXCR and keeps one entry per CDR3 protein. This sample yields approximately 89,000 distinct CDR3 sequences, of which roughly 5% are seen a single time; approximately 8% belongs to the top ten. The receptors originated from a female donor in good health.

This clonotype has at least ten counts. The rearrangement links TRBV6-6 to TRBJ1-3, with TRBD1 identical over 10 bases. V lost 8 bases, J lost 3 bases, and 10 bases stayed unmatched. Looked up from germline, CDR1 is MNHNY and CDR2 is SVGAGI (reference sequence). The CDR3 totals 16 residues. The CDR3 protein is CASLSRQGAIGNTIYF. In DNA, the CDR3 is TGTGCCAGCCTATCGCGACAGGGGGCAATTGGAAACACCATATATTTT.

In its sample, this clonotype was seen many times. The V gene is TRBV12-3 or TRBV12-4, the J gene TRBJ2-7; D call uncertain. The CDR3 has 15 amino acids. V was trimmed by 0 bases and J by 0 bases, leaving 9 bases between them. CDR3 region: CASSLAPEYSYEQYF. The CDR3 nucleotides are TGTGCCAGCAGTTTAGCGCCCGAATACTCCTACGAGCAGTACTTC.

The rearrangement joins TRBV4-3 to TRBJ2-3; 12 bases map to TRBD2. Looked up from germline, CDR1 is LGHNA and CDR2 is YSLEER. J lost 5 bases, V lost 0 bases, and 12 bases had no gene match. The CDR3 extends over 19 amino acids. The CDR3 region is CASSQDWTRLAGVKDTQYF. The CDR3 nucleotides are TGCGCCAGCAGCCAAGATTGGACCCGACTAGCGGGAGTCAAAGATACGCAGTATTTT.

This clonotype was found a few times. The chain recombines TRBV16 with TRBJ1-1; D is ambiguous. The germline CDR1 and CDR2 sequences are KGHSY and FQNENV. Deletions cut 0 bases from V and 2 bases from J, with 1 base between. This CDR3 comprises 12 residues. The CDR3 DNA reads as TGTGCCAGCAGCCAATCAAACACTGAAGCTTTCTTT. Its translation: CASSQSNTEAFF. Full variable domain (outside the CDR3, taken from reference TRBV16 and TRBJ1-1): GEEVAQTPKHLVRGEGQKAKLYCAPIKGHSYVFWYQQVLKNEFKFLISFQNENVFDETGMPKERFSAKCLPNSPCSLEIQATKLEDSAVYFCASSQSNTEAFFGQGTRLTVV.

This clonotype was found a few times. CDR3 sequence: CASSHSIAGGAGELFF. CDR3 nucleotides: TGTGCCAGCAGCCATTCTATAGCGGGAGGAGCCGGGGAGCTGTTTTTT. The rearrangement uses TRBV3-1 and TRBJ2-2; 10 bases agree with TRBD2. V shed 3 bases and J 6 bases; nucleotides not matched to a gene: 7. From germline, CDR1 is LGHDT and CDR2 YNNKEL (reference sequence). The CDR3 sequence is 16 residues long.

This clonotype was seen only a few times. J is TRBJ2-2 and V is TRBV19; D possibly corresponds to TRBD1 (5 bases). Germline V gives CDR1 LNHDA, CDR2 SQIVND (reference sequence). Trimming stripped 2 bases from V and 3 bases from J, with 10 bases between. This CDR3 is 15 amino acids long. Here the CDR3 reads CASSITQGYTGELFF. CDR3 DNA sequence: TGTGCCAGTAGTATAACCCAGGGATACACCGGGGAGCTGTTTTTT. The full variable domain, completed using reference TRBV19 and TRBJ2-2, is DGGITQSPKYLFRKEGQNVTLSCEQNLNHDAMYWYRQDPGQGLRLIYYSQIVNDFQKGDIAEGYSVSREKKESFPLTVTSAQKNPTAFYLCASSITQGYTGELFFGEGSRLTVL.

The chain joins TRBV9 to TRBJ1-1; tentatively, D is TRBD1 (5 bases). The CDR3 totals 18 residues. Germline V CDR1 and CDR2: SGDLS, YYNGEE. Trimming removed 0 bases at V and 0 bases at J, with 18 bases between. The CDR3 loop is CASSVETPGQGLNTEAFF. DNA for the CDR3: TGTGCCAGCAGCGTAGAGACCCCCGGACAAGGCTTGAACACTGAAGCTTTCTTT.

Many counts were recorded for this clonotype. This rearrangement joins TRBV5-1 to TRBJ2-1, with D possibly being TRBD1 (6 bases). The germline V gene encodes CDR1 SGHRS and CDR2 YFSETQ. V was pared by 0 bases and J by 10 bases, with 8 bases between. CDR3 length: 12 residues. DNA for the CDR3: TGCGCCAGCAGCTTGGCCGGACAGGAGCAGTTCTTC. Protein: CASSLAGQEQFF. The complete variable domain, with remaining parts taken from reference TRBV5-1 and TRBJ2-1, reads KAGVTQTPRYLIKTRGQQVTLSCSPISGHRSVSWYQQTPGQGLQFLFEYFSETQRNKGNFPGRFSGRQFSNSRSEMNVSTLELGDSALYLCASSLAGQEQFFGPGTRLTVL.

This clonotype was recorded at least ten times. This rearrangement joins TRBV6-2 or TRBV6-3 to TRBJ2-4, with 8 bases matching TRBD2. The V and J ends lost 6 bases and 0 bases, in that order; junction bases with no gene match: 7. This CDR3 contains 16 residues. Germline V gene sequence: CDR1 MNHEY, CDR2 SVGEGT. CDR3 protein: CASRPTGTRAKNIQYF. CDR3 nucleotide sequence: TGTGCCAGCAGGCCGACCGGGACTAGAGCCAAAAACATTCAGTACTTC.

The J gene is TRBJ2-1, the V gene TRBV14; 7 bases match TRBD1. The germline V gene encodes CDR1 SGHDN and CDR2 FVKESK. Trimming cost V 4 bases and J 4 bases; bases outside gene matches: 4. The CDR3 length is 14 residues. The CDR3 sequence is CASSPRDSYNEQFF. In DNA, the CDR3 is TGTGCCAGCAGCCCCCGGGACAGTTACAATGAGCAGTTCTTC. Full variable domain (missing parts from reference TRBV14 and TRBJ2-1): EAGVTQFPSHSVIEKGQTVTLRCDPISGHDNLYWYRRVMGKEIKFLLHFVKESKQDESGMPNNRFLAERTGGTYSTLKVQPAELEDSGVYFCASSPRDSYNEQFFGPGTRLTVL.

This clonotype has ten or more counts. The rearrangement uses TRBV12-3 or TRBV12-4 and TRBJ1-1, with TRBD1 matching 8 bases. The CDR3 has 16 residues. V trimming: 6 bases; J trimming: 5 bases; junction bases outside the gene matches: 14. CDR3 in amino acids: CASRSRTGPMGTEAFF. The CDR3 DNA reads as TGTGCCAGCAGGAGTAGGACAGGGCCCATGGGAACTGAAGCTTTCTTT.

The rearrangement uses TRBV4-3 and TRBJ2-1, with D unclear. This CDR3 contains 16 residues. Trimming stripped 0 bases from V and 0 bases from J, with 9 bases between. CDR1 is LGHNA, CDR2 YSLEER, per germline. The CDR3 loop reads CASSQDPASSYNEQFF. The CDR3 region has the DNA TGCGCCAGCAGCCAAGATCCGGCCAGCTCCTACAATGAGCAGTTCTTC.

The V and J genes are TRBV5-6 and TRBJ2-7, with D uncertain. V gave up 0 bases and J gave up 0 bases, with 13 bases separating them. The CDR3 sequence is 16 residues long. Germline CDR1 SGHDT, CDR2 YYEEEE. The CDR3 nucleotides read TGTGCCAGCAGCTTGGCTTCCGGTATGAGCTCCTACGAGCAGTACTTC. Translating gives CASSLASGMSSYEQYF.

There are a few counts of this clonotype. The chain combines TRBV15 with TRBJ2-1; 11 positions match TRBD2. The germline V gene encodes CDR1 LNHNV and CDR2 YYDKDF (reference sequence). This CDR3 comprises 17 residues. Losses at the gene ends were 8 bases for V and 5 bases for J; bases not matched to a gene: 14. CDR3 DNA: TGTGCCACCGCTCAATCACTGACTAGCGGGATTGACAATGAGCAGTTCTTC. It specifies CATAQSLTSGIDNEQFF.

This clonotype has ten or more counts. The CDR3 here is CASSSRSGGSTDTQYF. CDR3 coding DNA: TGTGCCAGCAGCAGCAGGTCGGGGGGAAGCACAGATACGCAGTATTTT. The chain carries TRBV6-6 and TRBJ2-3; 7 positions agree with TRBD2. Germline trimming cut 6 bases from V and 0 bases from J; bases unmatched to any gene: 9. Per germline, CDR1 MNHNY and CDR2 SVGAGI (reference sequence). CDR3 length: 16 residues.

There are many counts of this clonotype. The chain uses TRBV10-3 and TRBJ2-7; the D is unclear. The germline V and J ends were trimmed by 3 bases and 2 bases, with 5 bases remaining between them. Germline assignment: CDR1 ENHRY and CDR2 SYGVKD. This CDR3 region has 12 residues. The DNA for the CDR3 is TGTGCCATCAGTGACAGCCCCTACGAGCAGTACTTC. The encoded protein is CAISDSPYEQYF.

This clonotype was counted many times. The CDR3 is CASSLPTREPFESYNEQFF. The DNA of the CDR3 is TGCGCCAGCAGCTTACCTACTAGGGAGCCTTTCGAATCCTACAATGAGCAGTTCTTC. This chain uses TRBV5-1 with TRBJ2-1, with a tentative D call TRBD2 (5 bases). Trimming stripped 2 bases from V and 1 base from J, with 22 bases between. The CDR3 is made up of 19 amino acids. Germline V gene data show CDR1 as SGHRS and CDR2 as YFSETQ.

In this sample, this clonotype turned up many times. The chain employs TRBV7-2 and TRBJ1-1; possible D gene TRBD1, 5 bases. CDR1 is SGHTA, CDR2 FQGNSA, per germline. The CDR3 totals 15 residues. With 0 bases removed from V and 5 bases from J, the gap between germline ends came to 13 bases. CDR3 bases: TGTGCCAGCAGCTTAGCGCAGGGCCCGGGGACTGAAGCTTTCTTT. Protein sequence: CASSLAQGPGTEAFF. The complete variable domain, with remaining parts taken from reference TRBV7-2 and TRBJ1-1, reads GAGVSQSPSNKVTEKGKDVELRCDPISGHTALYWYRQSLGQGLEFLIYFQGNSAPDKSGLPSDRFSAERTGGSVSTLTIQRTQQEDSAVYLCASSLAQGPGTEAFFGQGTRLTVV.

The V gene is TRBV14, the J gene TRBJ1-1; D call uncertain. Germline lookup yields CDR1 SGHDN and CDR2 FVKESK. This CDR3 has 11 residues. V was clipped by 3 bases and J by 7 bases, with 6 bases between them. In nucleotides, the CDR3 is TGTGCCAGCAGCCAGGGTGTTGAAGCTTTCTTT. Its protein is CASSQGVEAFF.

This clonotype was counted only a few times. The chain links TRBV20-1 to TRBJ2-7; unclear D gene. The germline CDR1 and CDR2 sequences are DFQATT and SNEGSKA (reference sequence). The ends were cut back, 3 bases at V and 2 bases at J, with 11 bases in the middle. The CDR3 is 13 amino acids. The CDR3 DNA reads TGCAGTGCTAGTCTTCGGGCCCCCTACGAGCAGTACTTC. Residues: CSASLRAPYEQYF.